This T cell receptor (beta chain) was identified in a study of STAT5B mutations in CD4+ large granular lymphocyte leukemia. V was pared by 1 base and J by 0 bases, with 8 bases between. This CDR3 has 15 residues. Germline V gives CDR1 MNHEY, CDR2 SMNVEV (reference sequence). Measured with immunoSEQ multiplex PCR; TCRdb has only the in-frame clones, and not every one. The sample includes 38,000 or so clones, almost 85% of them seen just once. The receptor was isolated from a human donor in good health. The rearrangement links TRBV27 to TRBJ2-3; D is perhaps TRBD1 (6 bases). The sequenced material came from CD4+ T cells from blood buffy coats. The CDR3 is CASSLLGASTDTQYF. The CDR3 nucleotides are TGTGCCAGCAGTTTATTGGGGGCTAGCACAGATACGCAGTATTTT.